These 26 T cell receptor beta chains share one sample of origin, sequenced in a study of shared clonotypes between healthy human individuals. Profiled with immunoSEQ multiplex PCR; TCRdb holds only in-frame clones, not every one. The table includes about 2.2 million clones, around 93% detected once. CD45RO negativity and positive selection for CCR7 defined naive CD8 cells, a population that excluded terminally differentiated effector memory CD45RA+ cells. Source material: naive CD8+ T cells from PBMCs. These TCRs come from a man between 18 and 29 years old in good health. Some clones in this sample may be carry-over from other donors' samples.

This chain joins TRBV27 and TRBJ1-1, with TRBD1 identical over 7 bases. Per germline, CDR1 MNHEY and CDR2 SMNVEV (reference sequence). The CDR3 totals 14 residues. The trim removed 5 bases at V and 2 bases at J, leaving 5 bases unmatched. CDR3 loop: CASSATGANTEAFF. The CDR3 nucleotides are TGTGCCAGCAGTGCAACAGGGGCAAACACTGAAGCTTTCTTT.

The chain carries TRBV2 and TRBJ2-7; D possibly corresponds to TRBD2 (6 bases). Germline V gene sequence: CDR1 SNHLY, CDR2 FYNNEI. CDR3 length: 18 amino acids. V was clipped by 8 bases and J by 3 bases, with 29 bases between them. Here the CDR3 reads CASPPAGSKRAHYYEQYF. DNA for the CDR3: TGTGCCAGCCCCCCCGCAGGGTCAAAGCGGGCGCATTACTACGAGCAGTACTTC.

In this sample, this clone turned up once. This chain uses TRBV4-3 with TRBJ1-1; D possibly corresponds to TRBD1 (6 bases). Per the germline V gene, CDR1 is LGHNA and CDR2 is YSLEER. The CDR3 has 15 amino acids. The ends were cut back, 1 base at V and 5 bases at J, with 14 bases in the middle. The CDR3, as DNA: TGCGCCAGCAGCCAAGGGACAGCCCTTGGAACTGAAGCTTTCTTT. Residues: CASSQGTALGTEAFF.

This rearrangement joins TRBV27 to TRBJ2-6; D is unclear. This CDR3 comprises 15 residues. Between the trimmed V and J ends, which lost 8 bases and 2 bases, there was a span of 13 bases. Germline V gene lookup returns CDR1 MNHEY and CDR2 SMNVEV (reference sequence). The CDR3 sequence is CASHHTAAGANVLTF. CDR3 nucleotides: TGTGCCAGCCACCACACAGCAGCTGGGGCCAACGTCCTGACTTTC.

CDR3 sequence: CASSSDRATEAFF. Here the CDR3 DNA reads TGTGCCAGCAGCTCCGACAGGGCCACTGAAGCTTTCTTT. The V gene is TRBV7-9, the J gene TRBJ1-1; the match to TRBD1 covers 7 bases. CDR3 length: 13 amino acids. V lost 4 bases, J lost 4 bases, and 3 bases stayed unmatched. Germline CDR1 is SEHNR and CDR2 is FQNEAQ (reference sequence).

This clone was recorded only once. The J gene is TRBJ2-5, the V gene TRBV2, with 8 bases fitting TRBD2. The CDR3 runs 15 residues. Germline trimming cut 6 bases from V and 5 bases from J; bases unmatched to any gene: 11. Germline V gives CDR1 SNHLY, CDR2 FYNNEI. CDR3 nucleotide sequence: TGTGCCAGCAGGGATAAACTAGCGGCAGGGGAGACCCAGTACTTC. This gives the protein CASRDKLAAGETQYF. Based on the CDR3 plus reference TRBV2 and TRBJ2-5, the full variable domain is EPEVTQTPSHQVTQMGQEVILRCVPISNHLYFYWYRQILGQKVEFLVSFYNNEISEKSEIFDDQFSVERPDGSNFTLKIRSTKLEDSAMYFCASRDKLAAGETQYFGPGTRLLVL.

This sequence joins TRBV5-1 and TRBJ2-7, with 11 nucleotides matching TRBD2. In germline, CDR1 is SGHRS, CDR2 YFSETQ. V lost 0 bases, J lost 5 bases, and 10 bases stayed unmatched. CDR3 length: 17 amino acids. CDR3 sequence: CASSLALASGRRDEQYF. The CDR3 DNA is TGCGCCAGCAGCTTGGCCTTGGCTAGCGGGAGGCGGGACGAGCAGTACTTC.

V gene TRBV6-6 combines with J gene TRBJ1-4; D is undetermined. Between the trimmed V and J ends, which lost 0 bases and 4 bases, there was a span of 6 bases. CDR1 and CDR2 from the germline V gene are MNHNY and SVGAGI (reference sequence). The CDR3 has 14 residues. The CDR3: CASSYSTDNEKLFF. The CDR3 DNA follows: TGTGCCAGCAGTTACTCGACGGATAATGAAAAACTGTTTTTT.

The rearrangement joins TRBV6-1 to TRBJ1-1; 7 bases match TRBD1. Losses at the gene ends were 8 bases for V and 6 bases for J; bases not matched to a gene: 6. The CDR3 contains 12 residues. Germline CDR1 MNHNS, CDR2 SASEGT. In DNA, the CDR3 is TGTGCCAGCCGACAGGGAAACGCTGAAGCTTTCTTT. Translating gives CASRQGNAEAFF.

The J gene is TRBJ2-1, the V gene TRBV7-9; maybe TRBD2 (6 bases). The V end lost 1 base, the J end lost 4 bases, and 23 bases lay between the germline ends. The germline gives CDR1 SEHNR, CDR2 FQNEAQ (reference sequence). CDR3 length: 19 residues. The CDR3 here is CASSLGGTGLPLGYNEQFF. The CDR3 DNA follows: TGTGCCAGCAGCTTAGGGGGAACGGGACTGCCACTCGGATACAATGAGCAGTTCTTC.

The chain recombines TRBV27 with TRBJ2-2; TRBD1 matches 9 bases. V trimming: 7 bases; J trimming: 7 bases; junction bases outside the gene matches: 7. The CDR3 extends over 14 amino acids. Per germline, CDR1 MNHEY and CDR2 SMNVEV (reference sequence). The CDR3 spells CASKDRGGGGELFF. The CDR3 DNA reads as TGTGCCAGCAAAGACAGGGGGGGAGGCGGGGAGCTGTTTTTT.

This clone has just one count. J is TRBJ1-1 and V is TRBV27, with D perhaps TRBD1 (6 bases). The CDR3 is 14 residues long. V was clipped by 6 bases and J by 3 bases, with 14 bases between them. Germline lookup yields CDR1 MNHEY and CDR2 SMNVEV (reference sequence). This CDR3 reads CASREAGAYTEAFF. CDR3 DNA: TGTGCCAGCAGGGAAGCAGGGGCCTACACTGAAGCTTTCTTT.

The chain has TRBV7-9 and TRBJ1-1; no firm D call. CDR1 SEHNR and CDR2 FQNEAQ come from the germline V gene (reference sequence). The CDR3 extends over 13 amino acids. The V end was cut by 4 bases, the J end by 6 bases, with 12 bases between. CDR3 residues: CASSSLGRAEAFF. For the CDR3, the DNA is TGTGCCAGCAGCTCGCTCGGGCGGGCTGAAGCTTTCTTT.

As to this clone: Other DNA sequences of this sample code for an identical CDR3. This chain connects TRBV7-9 to TRBJ2-7; D not resolved. Germline loops: CDR1 SEHNR, CDR2 FQNEAQ (reference sequence). Between the trimmed V and J ends, which lost 3 bases and 3 bases, there was a span of 6 bases. The CDR3 consists of 12 residues. The CDR3 bases are TGTGCCAGCAGCTTGCAGAGCTACGAGCAGTACTTC. Translation gives CASSLQSYEQYF.

The chain carries TRBV4-3 and TRBJ1-1, with TRBD1 matching over 7 bases. The length of the CDR3 is 17 residues. CDR1 LGHNA and CDR2 YSLEER come from the germline V gene. Trimming removed 1 base from V and 7 bases from J; junction bases left unmatched: 15. CDR3 protein: CASSQGVYRGTGNEAFF. In DNA, the CDR3 is TGCGCCAGCAGCCAAGGGGTCTACAGGGGAACAGGGAATGAAGCTTTCTTT.

Concerning this clone: One base away lies a much larger clone, so this may be a sequencing read error. The CDR3 is CASSEGTGGTDTQYF. CDR3 DNA sequence: TGTGCCAGCAGTGAAGGGACAGGGGGCACAGATACGCAGTATTTT. This chain joins TRBV6-1 and TRBJ2-3; 9 bases are a match to TRBD1. Losses at the gene ends were 1 base for V and 1 base for J; bases not matched to a gene: 0. CDR1 MNHNS and CDR2 SASEGT come from the germline V gene. The CDR3 spans 15 residues.

The CDR3 region is CASSLGQGLNEQYF. The DNA of the CDR3 is TGCGCCAGCAGCTTGGGACAGGGCCTCAACGAGCAGTACTTC. The gene calls are TRBV4-1 and TRBJ2-7, with 9 bases aligning to TRBD1. The V gene's germline CDR1 is MGHRA and CDR2 YSYEKL. The CDR3 length is 14 residues. V dropped 5 bases and J dropped 5; count of bases not matched to a gene: 7.

The V and J genes are TRBV7-2 and TRBJ2-1; TRBD2 matches at 12 bases. Trimming took 5 bases from V and 7 from J; bases not matched to a gene: 12. This CDR3 comprises 17 residues. Germline V lookup: CDR1 SGHTA, CDR2 FQGNSA. The CDR3: CASSLRRLAGVQNEQFF. The CDR3 bases are TGTGCCAGCAGCCTCCGCCGACTAGCGGGAGTTCAAAATGAGCAGTTCTTC.

The chain carries TRBV9 and TRBJ1-3, with 11 bases that match TRBD1. Trimming at V came to 4 bases and at J to 2 bases, leaving 2 bases not matched to a gene. In germline, CDR1 is SGDLS, CDR2 YYNGEE. CDR3 size: 15 residues. CDR3 sequence (DNA): TGTGCCAGCAGCTGGACAGGGGGCCCTGGAAACACCATATATTTT. Translation: CASSWTGGPGNTIYF. Supplemented by reference TRBV9 and TRBJ1-3, the full variable domain reads DSGVTQTPKHLITATGQRVTLRCSPRSGDLSVYWYQQSLDQGLQFLIQYYNGEERAKGNILERFSAQQFPDLHSELNLSSLELGDSALYFCASSWTGGPGNTIYFGEGSWLTVV.

The rearrangement uses TRBV2 and TRBJ2-7, with D hard to call. V dropped 2 bases and J dropped 4 bases, with 6 bases sitting between them. The CDR3 has 12 residues. Per the germline V gene, CDR1 is SNHLY and CDR2 is FYNNEI. The CDR3 loop is CASSEKRYEQYF. CDR3 coding DNA: TGTGCCAGCAGTGAAAAGAGGTACGAGCAGTACTTC.

The chain links TRBV28 to TRBJ2-4, with D hard to call. CDR1 and CDR2 from the germline V gene are MDHEN and SYDVKM. This CDR3 is built from 17 residues. V was cut by 2 bases and J by 0 bases, with 14 bases left in between. The CDR3, as DNA: TGTGCCAGCAGTTTAAAGTTCAGTTCACTAGCCAAAAACATTCAGTACTTC. It yields the protein CASSLKFSSLAKNIQYF.

The table lists this clone with a few counts. The chain carries TRBV29-1 and TRBJ1-4; D gene unclear. The CDR3 contains 13 residues. Germline loops: CDR1 SQVTM, CDR2 ANQGSEA. The ends were cut back, 0 bases at V and 5 bases at J, with 7 bases in the middle. DNA for the CDR3: TGCAGCGTTGAAGAGGAGTGGAATGAAAAACTGTTTTTT. This encodes CSVEEEWNEKLFF.

Here the CDR3 reads CASSLTSAFEYEQYF. Here the CDR3 DNA reads TGTGCCAGCAGTTTGACTAGCGCGTTTGAGTACGAGCAGTACTTC. The J gene is TRBJ2-7, the V gene TRBV28; 8 bases line up with TRBD2. Trimming took 3 bases from V and 4 from J; bases not matched to a gene: 8. The CDR3 runs 15 residues. The germline V gene encodes CDR1 MDHEN and CDR2 SYDVKM.

The V gene is TRBV29-1, the J gene TRBJ2-2; D gene unclear. The CDR3 length is 13 residues. The V end lost 6 bases, the J end lost 4 bases, and 12 bases lay between the germline ends. CDR1 is SQVTM and CDR2 is ANQGSEA in the germline V gene. The chain's CDR3 is CSVLGDSTGELFF. The DNA for the CDR3 is TGCAGCGTCTTAGGTGACTCCACCGGGGAGCTGTTTTTT.

The chain recombines TRBV5-4 with TRBJ1-1; D possibly corresponds to TRBD1 (6 bases). CDR3 length: 15 residues. Germline V lookup: CDR1 SGHNT, CDR2 YYREEE (reference sequence). V gave up 4 bases and J gave up 1 base, with 14 bases separating them. CDR3 region: CASSPPGQRNTEAFF. The CDR3 DNA reads TGTGCCAGCAGCCCGCCCGGACAGAGGAACACTGAAGCTTTCTTT.

The chain recombines TRBV5-5 with TRBJ1-2; no reliable D call. There are 15 residues in the CDR3. V lost 0 bases, J lost 6 bases, and 15 bases lay in between. Germline assignment: CDR1 SGHKS and CDR2 YYEKEE (reference sequence). CDR3 residues: CASSLVLDGNHGYTF. As DNA, the CDR3 is TGTGCCAGCAGCTTGGTGTTGGACGGCAATCATGGCTACACCTTC. Full variable domain (rest looked up from reference TRBV5-5 and TRBJ1-2): DAGVTQSPTHLIKTRGQQVTLRCSPISGHKSVSWYQQVLGQGPQFIFQYYEKEERGRGNFPDRFSARQFPNYSSELNVNALLLGDSALYLCASSLVLDGNHGYTFGSGTRLTVV.